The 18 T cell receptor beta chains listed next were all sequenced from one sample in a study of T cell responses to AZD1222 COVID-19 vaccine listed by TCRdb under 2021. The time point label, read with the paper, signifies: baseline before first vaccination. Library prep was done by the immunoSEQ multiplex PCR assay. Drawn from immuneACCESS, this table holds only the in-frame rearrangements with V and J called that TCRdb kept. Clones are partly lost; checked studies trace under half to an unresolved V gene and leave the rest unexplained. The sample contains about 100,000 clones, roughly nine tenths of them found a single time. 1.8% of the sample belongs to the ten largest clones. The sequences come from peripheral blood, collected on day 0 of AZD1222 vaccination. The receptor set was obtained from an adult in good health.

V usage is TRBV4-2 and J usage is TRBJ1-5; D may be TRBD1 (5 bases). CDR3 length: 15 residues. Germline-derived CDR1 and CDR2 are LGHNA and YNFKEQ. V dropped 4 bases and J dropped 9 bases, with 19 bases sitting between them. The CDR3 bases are TGTGCCAGCAGCCCAGGCCTAAGGGACCTCGGGCCCCAGCATTTT. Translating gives CASSPGLRDLGPQHF.

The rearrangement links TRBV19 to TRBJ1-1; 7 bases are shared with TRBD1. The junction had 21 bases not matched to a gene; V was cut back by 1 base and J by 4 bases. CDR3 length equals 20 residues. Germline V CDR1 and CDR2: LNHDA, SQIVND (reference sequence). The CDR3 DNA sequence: TGTGCCAGTAGTATAGGCCGGTGGGGATCCGCAGGGGGAAGTATCACTGAAGCTTTCTTT. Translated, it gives CASSIGRWGSAGGSITEAFF.

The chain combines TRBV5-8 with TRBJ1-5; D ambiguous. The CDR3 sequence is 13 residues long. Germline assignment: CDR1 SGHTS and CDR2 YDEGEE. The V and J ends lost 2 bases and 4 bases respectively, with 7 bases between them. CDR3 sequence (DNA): TGTGCCAGCAGCTTCCGAGGAAATCAGCCCCAGCATTTT. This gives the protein CASSFRGNQPQHF.

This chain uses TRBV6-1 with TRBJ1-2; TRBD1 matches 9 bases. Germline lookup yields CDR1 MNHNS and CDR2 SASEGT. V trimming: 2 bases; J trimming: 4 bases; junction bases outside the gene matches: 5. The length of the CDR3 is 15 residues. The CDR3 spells CASSEYGTGTYGYTF. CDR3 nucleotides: TGTGCCAGCAGTGAATACGGGACAGGGACCTATGGCTACACCTTC.

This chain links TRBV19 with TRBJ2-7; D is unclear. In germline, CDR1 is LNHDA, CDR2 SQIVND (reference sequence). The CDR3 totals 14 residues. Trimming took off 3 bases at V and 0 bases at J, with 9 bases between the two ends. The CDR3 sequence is CASSIGGNSYEQYF. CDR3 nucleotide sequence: TGTGCCAGTAGTATCGGCGGAAACTCCTACGAGCAGTACTTC.

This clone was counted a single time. The CDR3 coding sequence is TGCGCCAGCAGCCAAGAGAGACCCCCGGGAAACACCATATATTTT. Translation: CASSQERPPGNTIYF. V usage is TRBV4-1 and J usage is TRBJ1-3; D not certain. V was cut by 0 bases and J by 4 bases, with 10 bases left in between. CDR3 size: 15 residues. Germline V gene sequence: CDR1 MGHRA, CDR2 YSYEKL.

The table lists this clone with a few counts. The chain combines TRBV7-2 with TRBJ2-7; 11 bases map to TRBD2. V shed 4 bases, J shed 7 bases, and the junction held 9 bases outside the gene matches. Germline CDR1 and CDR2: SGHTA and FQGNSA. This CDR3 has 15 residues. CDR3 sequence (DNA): TGTGCCAGCAGCTCGGTAGCGGGAGGGTACGGGGAGCAGTACTTC. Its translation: CASSSVAGGYGEQYF.

The CDR3 protein is CASSQDFSGARYGYTF. In DNA form, the CDR3 reads TGCGCCAGCAGCCAAGATTTTTCGGGGGCTCGTTATGGCTACACCTTC. J is TRBJ1-2 and V is TRBV4-3; perhaps TRBD1 as D (6 bases). Germline V gene data show CDR1 as LGHNA and CDR2 as YSLEER. Trimming shortened V by 0 bases and J by 5 bases, and 16 bases separated the two germline ends. CDR3 length equals 16 residues.

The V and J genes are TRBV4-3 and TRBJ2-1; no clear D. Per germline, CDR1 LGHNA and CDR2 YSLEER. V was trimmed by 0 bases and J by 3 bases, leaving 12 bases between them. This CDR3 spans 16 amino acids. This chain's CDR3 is CASSQESQRFYNEQFF. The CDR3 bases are TGCGCCAGCAGCCAAGAAAGCCAGCGTTTCTACAATGAGCAGTTCTTC.

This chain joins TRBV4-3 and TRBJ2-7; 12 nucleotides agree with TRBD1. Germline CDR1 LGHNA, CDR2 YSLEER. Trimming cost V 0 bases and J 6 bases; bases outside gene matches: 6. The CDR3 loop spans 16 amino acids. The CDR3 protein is CASSQDLGQGAGEQYF. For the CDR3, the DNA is TGCGCCAGCAGCCAAGATCTGGGACAGGGGGCTGGCGAGCAGTACTTC.

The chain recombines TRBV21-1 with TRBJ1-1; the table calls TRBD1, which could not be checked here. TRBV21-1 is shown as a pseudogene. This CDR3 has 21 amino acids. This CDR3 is CASSKVPNCQGSSQVNTEAFF. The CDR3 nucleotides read TGTGCCAGCAGCAAGGTCCCAAATTGTCAGGGTTCCTCGCAAGTGAACACTGAAGCTTTCTTT.

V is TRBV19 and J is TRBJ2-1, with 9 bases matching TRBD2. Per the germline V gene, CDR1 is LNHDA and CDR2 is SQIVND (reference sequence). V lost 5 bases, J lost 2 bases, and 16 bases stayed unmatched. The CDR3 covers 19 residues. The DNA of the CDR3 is TGTGCCAGTAGTCCCTCCTGGTATCCGGCGGGAGGGACCTACAATGAGCAGTTCTTC. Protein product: CASSPSWYPAGGTYNEQFF.

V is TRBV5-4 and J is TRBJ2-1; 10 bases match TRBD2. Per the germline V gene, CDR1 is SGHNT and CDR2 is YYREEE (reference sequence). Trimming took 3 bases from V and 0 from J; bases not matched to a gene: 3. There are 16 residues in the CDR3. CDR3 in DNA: TGTGCCAGCAGCTCCGCTAGCGGGAGCTCCTACAATGAGCAGTTCTTC. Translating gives CASSSASGSSYNEQFF.

CDR3 in DNA: TGTGCCAGCAGCGTAGGACTAGCGGGGCAGTACGAGCAGTACTTC. Translating it yields CASSVGLAGQYEQYF. V usage is TRBV9 and J usage is TRBJ2-7; 11 nucleotides line up with TRBD2. The V and J ends lost 0 bases and 4 bases, in that order; junction bases with no gene match: 3. The CDR3 covers 15 residues. Germline V CDR1 and CDR2: SGDLS, YYNGEE. Variable domain in full (rest from reference TRBV9 and TRBJ2-7): DSGVTQTPKHLITATGQRVTLRCSPRSGDLSVYWYQQSLDQGLQFLIQYYNGEERAKGNILERFSAQQFPDLHSELNLSSLELGDSALYFCASSVGLAGQYEQYFGPGTRLTVT.

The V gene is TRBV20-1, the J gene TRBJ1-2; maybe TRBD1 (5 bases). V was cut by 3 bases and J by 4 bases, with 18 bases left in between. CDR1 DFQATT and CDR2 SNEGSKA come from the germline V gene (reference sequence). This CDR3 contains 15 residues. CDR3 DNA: TGCAGTGCTAGTACGGGTGGTGGGGGGATCTATGGCTACACCTTC. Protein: CSASTGGGGIYGYTF.

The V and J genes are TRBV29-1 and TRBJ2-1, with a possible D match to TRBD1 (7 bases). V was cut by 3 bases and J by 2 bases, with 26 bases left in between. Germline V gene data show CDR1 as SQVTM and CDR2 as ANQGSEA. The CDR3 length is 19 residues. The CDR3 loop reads CSVDGQVAPLAGTYNEQFF. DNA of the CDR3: TGCAGCGTTGACGGACAGGTCGCACCCTTGGCGGGAACCTACAATGAGCAGTTCTTC.

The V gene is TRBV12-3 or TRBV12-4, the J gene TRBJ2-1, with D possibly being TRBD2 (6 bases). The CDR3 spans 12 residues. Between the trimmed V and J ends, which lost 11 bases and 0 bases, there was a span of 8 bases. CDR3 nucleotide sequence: TGTGCCTGGGGGGACTCCTACAATGAGCAGTTCTTC. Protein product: CAWGDSYNEQFF.

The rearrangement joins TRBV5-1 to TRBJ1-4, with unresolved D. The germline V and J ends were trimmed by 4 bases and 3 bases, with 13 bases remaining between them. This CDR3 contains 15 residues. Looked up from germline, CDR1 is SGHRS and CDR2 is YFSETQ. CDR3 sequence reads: CASSPRPGANEKLFF. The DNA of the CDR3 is TGCGCCAGCAGCCCGAGGCCAGGCGCTAATGAAAAACTGTTTTTT.